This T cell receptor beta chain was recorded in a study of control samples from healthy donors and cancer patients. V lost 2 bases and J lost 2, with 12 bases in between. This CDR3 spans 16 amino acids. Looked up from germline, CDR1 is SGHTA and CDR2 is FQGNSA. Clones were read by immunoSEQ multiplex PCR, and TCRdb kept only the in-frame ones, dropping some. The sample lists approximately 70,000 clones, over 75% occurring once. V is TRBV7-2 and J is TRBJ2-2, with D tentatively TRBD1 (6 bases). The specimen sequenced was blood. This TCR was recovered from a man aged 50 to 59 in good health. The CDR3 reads CASSLNRARNTGELFF. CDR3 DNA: TGTGCCAGCAGCTTAAACAGGGCGCGTAACACCGGGGAGCTGTTTTTT.